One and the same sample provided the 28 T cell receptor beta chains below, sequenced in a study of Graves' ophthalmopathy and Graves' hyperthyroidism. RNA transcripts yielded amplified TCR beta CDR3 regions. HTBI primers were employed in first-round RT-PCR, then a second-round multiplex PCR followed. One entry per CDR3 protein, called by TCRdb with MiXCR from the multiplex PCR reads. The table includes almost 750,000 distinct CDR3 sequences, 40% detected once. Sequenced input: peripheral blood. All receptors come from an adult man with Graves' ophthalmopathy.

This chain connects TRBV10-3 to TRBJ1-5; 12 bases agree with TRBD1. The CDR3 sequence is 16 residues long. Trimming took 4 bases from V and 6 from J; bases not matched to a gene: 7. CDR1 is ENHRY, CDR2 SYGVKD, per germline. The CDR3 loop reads CAISGGGQGAGQPQHF. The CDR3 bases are TGTGCCATCAGTGGGGGGGGACAGGGGGCAGGTCAGCCCCAGCATTTT.

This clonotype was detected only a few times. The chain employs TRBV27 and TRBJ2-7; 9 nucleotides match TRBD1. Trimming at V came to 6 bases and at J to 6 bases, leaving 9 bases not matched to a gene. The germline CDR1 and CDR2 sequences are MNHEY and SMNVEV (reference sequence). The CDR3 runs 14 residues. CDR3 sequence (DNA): TGTGCCAGCAGGGCCGGGACAGGGCAGGGCGAGCAGTACTTC. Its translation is CASRAGTGQGEQYF.

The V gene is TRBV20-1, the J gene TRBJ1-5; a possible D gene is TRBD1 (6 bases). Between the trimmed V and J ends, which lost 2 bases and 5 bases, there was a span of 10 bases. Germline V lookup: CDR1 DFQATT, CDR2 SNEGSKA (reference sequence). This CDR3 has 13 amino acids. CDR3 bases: TGCAGTGCTAGATGGGGGGCCGATCAGCCCCAGCATTTT. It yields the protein CSARWGADQPQHF.

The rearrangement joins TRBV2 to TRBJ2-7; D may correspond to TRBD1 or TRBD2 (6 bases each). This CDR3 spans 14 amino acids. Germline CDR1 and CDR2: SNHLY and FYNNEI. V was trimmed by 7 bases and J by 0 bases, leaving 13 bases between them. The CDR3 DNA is TGTGCCAGCAAACGGGGGCTAAGCTCCTACGAGCAGTACTTC. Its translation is CASKRGLSSYEQYF. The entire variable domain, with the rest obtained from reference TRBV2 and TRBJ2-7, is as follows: EPEVTQTPSHQVTQMGQEVILRCVPISNHLYFYWYRQILGQKVEFLVSFYNNEISEKSEIFDDQFSVERPDGSNFTLKIRSTKLEDSAMYFCASKRGLSSYEQYFGPGTRLTVT.

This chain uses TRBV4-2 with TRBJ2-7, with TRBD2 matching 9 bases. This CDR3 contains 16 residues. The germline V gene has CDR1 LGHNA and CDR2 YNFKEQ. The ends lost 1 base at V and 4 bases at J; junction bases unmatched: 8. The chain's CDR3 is CASSQADNSGRYEQYF. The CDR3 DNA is TGTGCCAGCAGCCAAGCTGATAATAGCGGGAGATACGAGCAGTACTTC.

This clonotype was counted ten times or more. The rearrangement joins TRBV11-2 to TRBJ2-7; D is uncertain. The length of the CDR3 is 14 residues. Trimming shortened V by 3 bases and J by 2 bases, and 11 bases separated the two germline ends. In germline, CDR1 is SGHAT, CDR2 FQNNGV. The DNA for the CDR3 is TGTGCCAGCAGCTTCCCCCCGCCTACCTACGAGCAGTACTTC. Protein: CASSFPPPTYEQYF.

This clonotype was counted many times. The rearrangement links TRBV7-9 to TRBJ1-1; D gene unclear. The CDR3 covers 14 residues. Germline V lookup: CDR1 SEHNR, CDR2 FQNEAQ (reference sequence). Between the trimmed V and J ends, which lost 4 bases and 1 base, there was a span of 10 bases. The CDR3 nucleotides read TGTGCCAGCAGCTCAAGACGGGAGAACACTGAAGCTTTCTTT. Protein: CASSSRRENTEAFF.

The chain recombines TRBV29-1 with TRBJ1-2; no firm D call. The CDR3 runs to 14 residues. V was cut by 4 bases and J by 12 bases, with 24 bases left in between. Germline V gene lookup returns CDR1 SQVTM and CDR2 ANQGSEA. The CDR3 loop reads CSVGTSPGTFDHTF. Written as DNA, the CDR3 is TGCAGCGTTGGGACCTCCCCAGGCACCTTCGATCACACCTTC.

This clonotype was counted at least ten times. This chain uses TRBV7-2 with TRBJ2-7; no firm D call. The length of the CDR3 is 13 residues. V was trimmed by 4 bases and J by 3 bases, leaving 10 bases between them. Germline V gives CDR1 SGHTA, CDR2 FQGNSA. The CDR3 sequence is CASSSFTGYEQYF. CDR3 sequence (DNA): TGTGCCAGCAGCTCGTTTACGGGCTACGAGCAGTACTTC.

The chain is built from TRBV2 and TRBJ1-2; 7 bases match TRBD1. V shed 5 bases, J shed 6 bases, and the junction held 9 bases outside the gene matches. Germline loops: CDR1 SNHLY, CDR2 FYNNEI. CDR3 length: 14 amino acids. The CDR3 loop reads CASSKLPGGNGYTF. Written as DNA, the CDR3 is TGTGCCAGCAGTAAACTGCCAGGGGGTAATGGCTACACCTTC. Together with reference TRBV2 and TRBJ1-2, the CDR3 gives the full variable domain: EPEVTQTPSHQVTQMGQEVILRCVPISNHLYFYWYRQILGQKVEFLVSFYNNEISEKSEIFDDQFSVERPDGSNFTLKIRSTKLEDSAMYFCASSKLPGGNGYTFGSGTRLTVV.

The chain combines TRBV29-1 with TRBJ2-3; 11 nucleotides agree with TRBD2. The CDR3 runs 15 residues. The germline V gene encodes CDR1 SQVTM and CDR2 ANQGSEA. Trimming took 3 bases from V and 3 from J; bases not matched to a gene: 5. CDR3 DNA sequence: TGCAGCGTTGAGGTAGCGGGAGGGCCGACAGATACGCAGTATTTT. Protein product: CSVEVAGGPTDTQYF.

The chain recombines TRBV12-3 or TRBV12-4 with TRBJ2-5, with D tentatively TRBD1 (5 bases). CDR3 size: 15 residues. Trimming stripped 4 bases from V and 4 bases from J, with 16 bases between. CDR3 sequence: CASSYRATVRETQYF. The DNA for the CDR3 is TGTGCCAGCAGTTACCGAGCGACAGTCAGAGAGACCCAGTACTTC.

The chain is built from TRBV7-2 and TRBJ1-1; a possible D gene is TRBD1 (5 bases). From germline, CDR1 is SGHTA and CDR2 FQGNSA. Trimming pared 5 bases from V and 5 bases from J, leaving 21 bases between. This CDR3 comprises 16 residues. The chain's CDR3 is CASSALGRAGFTEAFF. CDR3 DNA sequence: TGTGCCAGCAGCGCGCTGGGCAGGGCGGGTTTTACTGAAGCTTTCTTT.

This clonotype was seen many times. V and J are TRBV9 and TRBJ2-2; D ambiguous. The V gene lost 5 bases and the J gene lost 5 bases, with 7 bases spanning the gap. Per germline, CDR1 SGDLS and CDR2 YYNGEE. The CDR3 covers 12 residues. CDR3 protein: CASRRYTGELFF. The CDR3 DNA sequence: TGTGCCAGCAGGCGTTATACCGGGGAGCTGTTTTTT.

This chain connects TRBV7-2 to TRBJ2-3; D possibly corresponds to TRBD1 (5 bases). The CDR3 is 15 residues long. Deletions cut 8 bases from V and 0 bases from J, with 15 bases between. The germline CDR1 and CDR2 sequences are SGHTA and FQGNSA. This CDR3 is CASRSRGSSTDTQYF. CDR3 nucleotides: TGTGCCAGCCGCTCTAGGGGATCTAGCACAGATACGCAGTATTTT.

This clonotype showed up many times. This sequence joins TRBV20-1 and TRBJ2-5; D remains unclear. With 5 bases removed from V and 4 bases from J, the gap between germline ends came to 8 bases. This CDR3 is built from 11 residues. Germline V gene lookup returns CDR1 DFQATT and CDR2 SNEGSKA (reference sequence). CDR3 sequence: CSAQSRETQYF. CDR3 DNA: TGCAGTGCTCAGTCTCGAGAGACCCAGTACTTC.

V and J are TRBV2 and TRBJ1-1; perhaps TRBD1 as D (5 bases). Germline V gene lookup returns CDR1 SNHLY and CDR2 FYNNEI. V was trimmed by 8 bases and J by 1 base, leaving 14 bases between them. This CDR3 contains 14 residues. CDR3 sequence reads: CASYLRGGNTEAFF. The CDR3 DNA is TGTGCCAGCTACCTTCGGGGCGGGAACACTGAAGCTTTCTTT.

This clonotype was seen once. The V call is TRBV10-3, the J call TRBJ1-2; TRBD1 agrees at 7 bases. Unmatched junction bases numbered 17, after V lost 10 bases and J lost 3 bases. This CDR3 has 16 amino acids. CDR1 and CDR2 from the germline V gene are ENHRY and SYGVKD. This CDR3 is CASNTRWSDRDYGYTF. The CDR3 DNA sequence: TGTGCCAGCAACACTAGGTGGTCCGACAGGGACTATGGCTACACCTTC.

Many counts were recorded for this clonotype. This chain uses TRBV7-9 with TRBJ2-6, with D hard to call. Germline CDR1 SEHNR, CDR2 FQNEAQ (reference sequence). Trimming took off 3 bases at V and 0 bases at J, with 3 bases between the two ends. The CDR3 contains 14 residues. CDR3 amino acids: CASSFSSGANVLTF. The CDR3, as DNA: TGTGCCAGCAGCTTCTCCTCTGGGGCCAACGTCCTGACTTTC.

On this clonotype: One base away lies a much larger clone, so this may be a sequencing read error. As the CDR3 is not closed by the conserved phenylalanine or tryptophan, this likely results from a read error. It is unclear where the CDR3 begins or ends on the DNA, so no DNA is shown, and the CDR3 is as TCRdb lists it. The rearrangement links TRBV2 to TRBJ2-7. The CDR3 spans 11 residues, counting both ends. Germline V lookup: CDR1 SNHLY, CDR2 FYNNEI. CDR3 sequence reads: CASSVSLDSYL.

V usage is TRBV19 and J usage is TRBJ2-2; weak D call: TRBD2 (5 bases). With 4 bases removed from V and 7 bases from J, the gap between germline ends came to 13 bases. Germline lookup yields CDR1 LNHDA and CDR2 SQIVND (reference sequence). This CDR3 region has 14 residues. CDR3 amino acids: CASSTDFVGGELFF. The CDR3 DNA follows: TGTGCCAGTAGTACGGACTTTGTAGGCGGGGAGCTGTTTTTT. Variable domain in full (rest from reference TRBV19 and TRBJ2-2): DGGITQSPKYLFRKEGQNVTLSCEQNLNHDAMYWYRQDPGQGLRLIYYSQIVNDFQKGDIAEGYSVSREKKESFPLTVTSAQKNPTAFYLCASSTDFVGGELFFGEGSRLTVL.

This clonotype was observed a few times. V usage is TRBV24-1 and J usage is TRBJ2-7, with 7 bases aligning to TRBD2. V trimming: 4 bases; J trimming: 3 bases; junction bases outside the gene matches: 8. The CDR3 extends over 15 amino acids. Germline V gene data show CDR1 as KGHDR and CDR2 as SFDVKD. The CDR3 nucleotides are TGTGCCACCAGTGACCTTACTAGCGCTAACTACGAGCAGTACTTC. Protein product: CATSDLTSANYEQYF.

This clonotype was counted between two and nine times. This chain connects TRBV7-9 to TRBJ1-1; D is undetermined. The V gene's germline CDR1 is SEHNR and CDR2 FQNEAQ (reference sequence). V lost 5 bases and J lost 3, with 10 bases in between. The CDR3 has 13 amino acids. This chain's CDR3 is CASSLQEDTEAFF. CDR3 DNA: TGTGCCAGCAGCCTCCAGGAGGACACTGAAGCTTTCTTT.

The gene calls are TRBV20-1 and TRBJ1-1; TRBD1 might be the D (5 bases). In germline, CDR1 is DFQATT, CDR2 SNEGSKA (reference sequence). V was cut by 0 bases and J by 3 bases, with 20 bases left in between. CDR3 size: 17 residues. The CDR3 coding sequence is TGCAGTGCTAGAGATTCCCAGGGTTCCTACTATGACACTGAAGCTTTCTTT. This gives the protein CSARDSQGSYYDTEAFF.

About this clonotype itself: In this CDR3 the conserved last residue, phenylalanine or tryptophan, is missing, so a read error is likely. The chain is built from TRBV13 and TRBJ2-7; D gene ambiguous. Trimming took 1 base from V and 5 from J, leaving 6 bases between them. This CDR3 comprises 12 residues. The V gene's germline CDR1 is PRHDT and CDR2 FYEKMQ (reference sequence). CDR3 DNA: TGTGCCAGCAGCTTAGCCCAGAACGAGCAGTACTCC. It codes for CASSLAQNEQYS.

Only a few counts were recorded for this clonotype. The CDR3 reads CSAPPGLAPETQYF. The DNA for the CDR3 is TGCAGTGCTCCCCCGGGACTAGCCCCGGAGACCCAGTACTTC. The chain couples TRBV20-1 to TRBJ2-5; TRBD2 agrees at 9 bases. The trim removed 5 bases at V and 5 bases at J, leaving 9 bases unmatched. Germline CDR1 DFQATT, CDR2 SNEGSKA (reference sequence). There are 14 residues in the CDR3.

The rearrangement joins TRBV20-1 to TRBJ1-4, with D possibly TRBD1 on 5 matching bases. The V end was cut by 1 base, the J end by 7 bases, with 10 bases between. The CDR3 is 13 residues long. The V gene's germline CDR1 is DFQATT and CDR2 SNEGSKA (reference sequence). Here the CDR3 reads CSARVGGTEKLFF. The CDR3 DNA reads TGCAGTGCTAGAGTGGGGGGGACTGAAAAACTGTTTTTT.

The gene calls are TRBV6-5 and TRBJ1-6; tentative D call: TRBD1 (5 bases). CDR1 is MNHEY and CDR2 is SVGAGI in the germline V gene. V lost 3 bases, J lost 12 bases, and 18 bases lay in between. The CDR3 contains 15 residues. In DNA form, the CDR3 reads TGTGCCAGCAGTTATTCTGGCGCGGAGGGGATACCCCTCCACTTT. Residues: CASSYSGAEGIPLHF.